Included here is one TCR beta chain sequence, with context. Here immunoSEQ multiplex PCR was the method, and the copy in TCRdb shows in-frame clones only, minus some. Among tens of thousands of clones listed, 86% were seen once. These data originate in a study of ipilimumab plus nivolumab after autologous stem cell transplantation. This CDR3 comprises 15 residues. Germline V gives CDR1 GTSNPN, CDR2 SVGIG (reference sequence). Trimming removed 0 bases from V and 5 bases from J, with 16 bases in between. The source was PBMCs, collected in a trial of ipilimumab plus nivolumab as post-transplant consolidation. The J gene is TRBJ1-1, the V gene TRBV30; TRBD1 might be the D (6 bases). This receptor was obtained from a male donor with diffuse large B-cell lymphoma. The CDR3 spells CAWSVLGQGRTEAFF. The CDR3 nucleotides read TGTGCCTGGAGTGTACTGGGGCAGGGGAGGACTGAAGCTTTCTTT. Complete variable domain (other parts from reference TRBV30 and TRBJ1-1): SQTIHQWPATLVQPVGSPLSLECTVEGTSNPNLYWYRQAAGRGLQLLFYSVGIGQISSEVPQNLSASRPQDRQFILSSKKLLLSDSGFYLCAWSVLGQGRTEAFFGQGTRLTVV.